This entry concerns a single T cell receptor beta chain. A junction end diverges from the germline sequence, so it may reflect a read error. The data belong to a study of early T cells in non-severe SARS-CoV-2 infection. Study-level information: Sequenced bulk RNA came from whole blood that was unsorted, and chains were unpaired.

The CDR3 totals 12 residues. CDR1 and CDR2 (germline): SNHLY, FYNNEI. TCRdb reanalysed the 5' RACE reads using MiXCR and keeps one entry per CDR3 protein. Of 45,000 to 55,000 distinct CDR3 sequences listed, roughly an eighth are singletons. The sample was whole blood. The chain recombines TRBV2 with TRBJ2-1, with D possibly matching TRBD2 (5 bases). The receptor comes from an adult who was a healthcare worker with PCR-confirmed SARS-CoV-2 infection or an uninfected control (not recorded which). The CDR3 reads CASSREGKGYLF. The CDR3 region has the DNA TGTGCCAGCAGTCGCGAGGGCAAGGGTTATCTCTTC.